These T cell receptor beta chains were read from a single sample in a study of CXCR3-negative and CXCR3-positive naive CD8 T cells. TCRdb reprocessed the 5' RACE reads, keeping one entry per CDR3 protein, no DNA. The sample's table shows tens of thousands of distinct CDR3 sequences. The sequencing input was naive CXCR3- CD8+ T cells from blood. Receptors originate from a human donor in good health. Some clones in this sample may be carry-over from other donors' samples. CDR3s include the opening cysteine and the closing phenylalanine or tryptophan.

cdr3_length: 17; v_call: TRBV10-3; j_call: TRBJ2-2; cdr3_aa: CAISDPRERMNTGELFF
cdr3_length: 15; v_call: TRBV20-1; j_call: TRBJ1-2; cdr3_aa: CSAPFDPGTNYGYTF
cdr3_length: 14; v_call: TRBV3-1; j_call: TRBJ2-1; cdr3_aa: CASSRGRPYNEQFF
cdr3_length: 17; v_call: TRBV29-1; j_call: TRBJ2-7; cdr3_aa: CSVEDKTWGQGVYEQYF
cdr3_length: 14; v_call: TRBV9; j_call: TRBJ2-6; cdr3_aa: CASSPVDGANVLTF
cdr3_length: 12; v_call: TRBV29-1; j_call: TRBJ2-2; cdr3_aa: CSVDGGTGELFF
cdr3_length: 14; v_call: TRBV27; j_call: TRBJ1-2; cdr3_aa: CASSLSPGGSGYTF
cdr3_length: 15; v_call: TRBV20-1; j_call: TRBJ1-5; cdr3_aa: CSVSDLAEFGQPQHF
cdr3_length: 17; v_call: TRBV18; j_call: TRBJ2-1; cdr3_aa: CASSPGEIAGSYNEQFF
cdr3_length: 15; v_call: TRBV27; j_call: TRBJ1-3; cdr3_aa: CASSLTSSPGNTIYF
cdr3_length: 15; v_call: TRBV14; j_call: TRBJ2-1; cdr3_aa: CASSSASGGANEQFF
cdr3_length: 13; v_call: TRBV7-6; j_call: TRBJ1-1; cdr3_aa: CASSSGLNTEAFF
cdr3_length: 16; v_call: TRBV6-2/TRBV6-3; j_call: TRBJ2-3; cdr3_aa: CASSYSWLSSTDTQYF
cdr3_length: 13; v_call: TRBV6-2/TRBV6-3; j_call: TRBJ2-7; cdr3_aa: CASSYSGVHEQYF
cdr3_length: 15; v_call: TRBV30; j_call: TRBJ1-1; cdr3_aa: CAWSPRTGWPTEAFF
cdr3_length: 14; v_call: TRBV7-6; j_call: TRBJ2-5; cdr3_aa: CASSLEQHQETQYF
cdr3_length: 14; v_call: TRBV7-9; j_call: TRBJ1-1; cdr3_aa: CASSQPGRGAEAFF
cdr3_length: 16; v_call: TRBV3-1; j_call: TRBJ2-4; cdr3_aa: CASSQTGYLAKNIQYF
cdr3_length: 13; v_call: TRBV5-1; j_call: TRBJ2-1; cdr3_aa: CASSLGTRDEQIF
cdr3_length: 14; v_call: TRBV29-1; j_call: TRBJ2-1; cdr3_aa: CSVELDRAYNEQFF
cdr3_length: 12; v_call: TRBV5-4; j_call: TRBJ1-1; cdr3_aa: CASSLALSEAFF
cdr3_length: 22; v_call: TRBV9; j_call: TRBJ2-2; cdr3_aa: CASSAPAGEKPDSSPSTGELFF